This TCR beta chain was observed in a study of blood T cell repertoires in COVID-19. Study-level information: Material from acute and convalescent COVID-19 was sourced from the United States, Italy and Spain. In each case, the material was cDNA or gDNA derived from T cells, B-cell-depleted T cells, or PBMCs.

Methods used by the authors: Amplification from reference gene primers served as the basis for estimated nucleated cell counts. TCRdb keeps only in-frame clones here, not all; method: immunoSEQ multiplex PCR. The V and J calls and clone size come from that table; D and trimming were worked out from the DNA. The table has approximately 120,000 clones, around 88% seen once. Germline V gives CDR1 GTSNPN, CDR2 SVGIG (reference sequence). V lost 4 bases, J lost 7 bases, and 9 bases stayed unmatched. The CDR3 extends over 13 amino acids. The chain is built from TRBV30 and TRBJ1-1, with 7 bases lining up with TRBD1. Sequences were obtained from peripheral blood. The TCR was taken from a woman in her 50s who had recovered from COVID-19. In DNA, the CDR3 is TGTGCCTGGATAACCAGACAGGGAGATGAAGCTTTCTTT. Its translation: CAWITRQGDEAFF.